The sequence of this TCR beta chain was determined in a study of cytomegalovirus exposure and HLA in healthy donors. About the study: Of all 400 or so donors who were genotyped, roughly 83% belonged to the Caucasian-associated ancestry cluster.

13 Jbeta primers and 60 Vbeta primers were used for the PCR. This table comes from immunoSEQ multiplex PCR, and its TCRdb copy is limited to in-frame clones, with some not included. This specimen shows 75,000 to 95,000 clones; the ten leading clones hold roughly 1.5%. Specimen: PBMCs. This sequence originates from a woman between 55 and 75 years old in good health and CMV-seronegative.

In DNA, the CDR3 is TGTGCCAGCAGCAAAGGAACCTCCAGGGACTCTGGAAACACCATATATTTT. Translated, it gives CASSKGTSRDSGNTIYF. The chain carries TRBV21-1 and TRBJ1-3; TRBD1, the table's D call, lacks a check against the DNA. TRBV21-1 has pseudogene status. The CDR3 spans 17 residues.